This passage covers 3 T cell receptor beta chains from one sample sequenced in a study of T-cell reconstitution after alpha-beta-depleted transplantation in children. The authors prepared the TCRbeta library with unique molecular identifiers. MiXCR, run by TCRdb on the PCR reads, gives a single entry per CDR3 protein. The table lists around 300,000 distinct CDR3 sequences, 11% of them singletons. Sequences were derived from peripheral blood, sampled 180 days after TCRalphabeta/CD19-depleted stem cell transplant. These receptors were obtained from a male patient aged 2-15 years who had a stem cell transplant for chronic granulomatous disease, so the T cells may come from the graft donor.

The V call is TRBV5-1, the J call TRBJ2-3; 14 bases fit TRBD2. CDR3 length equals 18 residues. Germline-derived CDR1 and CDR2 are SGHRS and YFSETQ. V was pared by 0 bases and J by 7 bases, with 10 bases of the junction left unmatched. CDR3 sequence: CASSLVSPGTSGGYTQYF. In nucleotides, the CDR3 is TGCGCCAGCAGCTTGGTTTCCCCCGGGACTAGCGGGGGTTATACGCAGTATTTT.

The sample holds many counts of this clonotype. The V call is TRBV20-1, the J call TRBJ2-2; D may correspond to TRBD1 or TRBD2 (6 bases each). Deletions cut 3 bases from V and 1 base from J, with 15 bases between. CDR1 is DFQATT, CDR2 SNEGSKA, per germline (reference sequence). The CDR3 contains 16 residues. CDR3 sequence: CSARTHGGLNTGELFF. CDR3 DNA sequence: TGCAGTGCTAGGACCCACGGGGGCTTGAACACCGGGGAGCTGTTTTTT.

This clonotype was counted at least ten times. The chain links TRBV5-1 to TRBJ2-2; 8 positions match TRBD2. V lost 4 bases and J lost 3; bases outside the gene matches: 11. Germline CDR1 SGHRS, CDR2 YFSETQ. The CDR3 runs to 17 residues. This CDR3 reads CASSLSRGGLYTGELFF. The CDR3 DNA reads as TGCGCCAGCAGCCTGTCTCGCGGGGGGCTCTACACCGGGGAGCTGTTTTTT. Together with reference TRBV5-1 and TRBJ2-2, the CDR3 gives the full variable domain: KAGVTQTPRYLIKTRGQQVTLSCSPISGHRSVSWYQQTPGQGLQFLFEYFSETQRNKGNFPGRFSGRQFSNSRSEMNVSTLELGDSALYLCASSLSRGGLYTGELFFGEGSRLTVL.